This T cell receptor beta chain was captured by sequencing in a study of blood T cell repertoires in COVID-19. Study-wide context: Spain, Italy and the United States supplied samples that represented acute and convalescent COVID-19. PBMCs, B-cell-depleted T cells, or T cells provided the cDNA or gDNA that made up the material.

Original analysis: Amplification from reference gene primers served as the basis for estimated nucleated cell counts. Generated by immunoSEQ multiplex PCR, the TCRdb table keeps only in-frame clones and is missing some. From that table come the V and J calls and clone size; the DNA was used to work out D and trimming. The table lists about 97,000 clones, 70% to 90% of them singletons, with approximately 2% in the top ten. A few counts support this clone. The V segment lost 4 bases and the J segment 6 bases; nucleotides outside the gene matches: 5. CDR1 is GTSNPN and CDR2 is SVGIG in the germline V gene (reference sequence). CDR3 length equals 13 residues.

The sequence was collected from a middle-aged man with active COVID-19. The chain carries TRBV30 and TRBJ1-2; 10 bases agree with TRBD1. Sequences were obtained from peripheral blood. In DNA, the CDR3 is TGTGCCTGGACCGGGACAGGGGTGGATGGCTACACCTTC. Protein: CAWTGTGVDGYTF.